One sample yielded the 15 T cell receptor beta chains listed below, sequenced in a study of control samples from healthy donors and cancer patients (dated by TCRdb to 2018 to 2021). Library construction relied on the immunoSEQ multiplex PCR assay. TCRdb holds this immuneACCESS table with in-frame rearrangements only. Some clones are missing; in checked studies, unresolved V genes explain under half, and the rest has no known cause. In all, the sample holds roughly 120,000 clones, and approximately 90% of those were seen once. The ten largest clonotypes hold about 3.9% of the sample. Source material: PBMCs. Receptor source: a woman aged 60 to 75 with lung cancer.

For the CDR3, the DNA is TGCGCCAGCAGCCAAGAGGGGCGATTCTCCTACGAGCAGTACTTC. It codes for CASSQEGRFSYEQYF. The chain joins TRBV4-1 to TRBJ2-7; the D gene is possibly TRBD1 (5 bases). There are 15 residues in the CDR3. V dropped 0 bases and J dropped 0 bases, with 9 bases sitting between them. CDR1 and CDR2 (germline): MGHRA, YSYEKL.

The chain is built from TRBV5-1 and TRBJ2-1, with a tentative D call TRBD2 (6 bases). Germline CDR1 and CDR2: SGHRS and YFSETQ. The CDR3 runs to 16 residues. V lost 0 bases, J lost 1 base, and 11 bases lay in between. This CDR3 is CASSLGGSGSYNEQFF. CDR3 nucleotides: TGCGCCAGCAGCTTGGGGGGTAGCGGATCCTACAATGAGCAGTTCTTC.

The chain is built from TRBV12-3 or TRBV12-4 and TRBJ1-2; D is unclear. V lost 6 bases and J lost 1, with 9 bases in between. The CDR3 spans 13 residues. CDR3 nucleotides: TGTGCCAGCAGCCTCACCGATAACTATGGCTACACCTTC. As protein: CASSLTDNYGYTF.

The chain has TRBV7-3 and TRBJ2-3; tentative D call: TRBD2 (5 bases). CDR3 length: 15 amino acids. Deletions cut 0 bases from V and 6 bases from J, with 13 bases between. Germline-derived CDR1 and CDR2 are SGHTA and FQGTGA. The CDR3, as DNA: TGTGCCAGCAGCTTAACGCTGGTAGCGCCGGATACGCAGTATTTT. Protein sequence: CASSLTLVAPDTQYF.

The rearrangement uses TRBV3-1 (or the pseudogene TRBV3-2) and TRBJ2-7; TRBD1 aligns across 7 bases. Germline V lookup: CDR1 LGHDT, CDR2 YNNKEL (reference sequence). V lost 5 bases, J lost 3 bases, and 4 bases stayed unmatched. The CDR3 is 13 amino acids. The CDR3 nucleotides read TGTGCCAGCAGCAAACAGGGGCGCTACGAGCAGTACTTC. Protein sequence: CASSKQGRYEQYF.

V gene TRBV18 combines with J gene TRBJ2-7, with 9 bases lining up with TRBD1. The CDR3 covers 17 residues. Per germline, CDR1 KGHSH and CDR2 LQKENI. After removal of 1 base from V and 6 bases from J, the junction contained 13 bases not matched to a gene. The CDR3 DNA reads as TGTGCCAGCTCACCACGGTCAGGCGCCGGGACAGGGATCGAGCAGTACTTC. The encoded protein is CASSPRSGAGTGIEQYF.

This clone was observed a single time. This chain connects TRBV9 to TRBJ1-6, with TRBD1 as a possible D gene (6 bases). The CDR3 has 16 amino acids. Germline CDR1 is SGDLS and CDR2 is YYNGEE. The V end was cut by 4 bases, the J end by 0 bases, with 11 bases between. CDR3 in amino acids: CASSIGQSSYNSPLHF. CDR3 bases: TGTGCCAGCAGCATAGGACAGTCCTCCTATAATTCACCCCTCCACTTT.

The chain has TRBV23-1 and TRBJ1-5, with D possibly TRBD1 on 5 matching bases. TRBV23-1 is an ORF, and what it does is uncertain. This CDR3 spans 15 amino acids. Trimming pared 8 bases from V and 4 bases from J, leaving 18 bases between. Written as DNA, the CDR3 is TGCGCCAGCGGGAACCCTTGGGGGGGAAATCAGCCCCAGCATTTT. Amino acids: CASGNPWGGNQPQHF.

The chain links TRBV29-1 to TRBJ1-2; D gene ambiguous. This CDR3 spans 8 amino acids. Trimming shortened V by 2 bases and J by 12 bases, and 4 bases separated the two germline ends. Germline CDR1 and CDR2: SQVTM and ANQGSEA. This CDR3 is CSVEINTF. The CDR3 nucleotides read TGCAGCGTTGAAATAAACACCTTC.

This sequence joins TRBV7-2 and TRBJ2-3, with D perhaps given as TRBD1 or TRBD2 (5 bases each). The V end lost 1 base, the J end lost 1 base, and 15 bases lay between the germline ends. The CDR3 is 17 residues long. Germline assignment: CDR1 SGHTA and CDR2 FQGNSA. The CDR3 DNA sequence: TGTGCCAGCAGCTTAGACCCAGGGAGAAGTGGCACAGATACGCAGTATTTT. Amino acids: CASSLDPGRSGTDTQYF.

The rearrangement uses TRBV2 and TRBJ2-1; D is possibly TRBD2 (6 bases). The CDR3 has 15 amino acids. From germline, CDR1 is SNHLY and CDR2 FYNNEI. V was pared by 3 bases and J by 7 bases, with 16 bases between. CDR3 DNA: TGTGCCAGCAGTGACGCGGACCTAGGGAGGAATGAGCAGTTCTTC. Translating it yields CASSDADLGRNEQFF.

The CDR3 reads CATSDTTGAQEGYTF. The CDR3 DNA reads TGTGCCACCAGTGATACAACAGGGGCGCAGGAAGGCTACACCTTC. The chain recombines TRBV24-1 with TRBJ1-2; the match to TRBD1 covers 7 bases. Trimming removed 3 bases from V and 8 bases from J; junction bases left unmatched: 11. Germline-derived CDR1 and CDR2 are KGHDR and SFDVKD. The CDR3 loop spans 15 amino acids.

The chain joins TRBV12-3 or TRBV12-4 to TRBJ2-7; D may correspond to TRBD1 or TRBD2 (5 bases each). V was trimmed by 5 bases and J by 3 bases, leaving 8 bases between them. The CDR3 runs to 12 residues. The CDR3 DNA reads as TGTGCCAGCAGTCCTGGGGGCTACGAGCAGTACTTC. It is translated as CASSPGGYEQYF.

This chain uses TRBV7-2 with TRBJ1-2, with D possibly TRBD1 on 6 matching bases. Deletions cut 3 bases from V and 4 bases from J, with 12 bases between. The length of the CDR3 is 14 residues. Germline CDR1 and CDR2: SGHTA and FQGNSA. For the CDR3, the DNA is TGTGCCAGCAGCTTCCTCGAGGGGGGCTATGGCTACACCTTC. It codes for CASSFLEGGYGYTF.

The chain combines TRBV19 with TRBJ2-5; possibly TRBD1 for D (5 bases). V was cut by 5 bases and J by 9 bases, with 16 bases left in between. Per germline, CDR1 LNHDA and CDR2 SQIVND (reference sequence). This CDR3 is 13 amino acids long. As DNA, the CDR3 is TGTGCCAGTAGTCCGTCCGAGTCCAGGGCCCAGTACTTC. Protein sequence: CASSPSESRAQYF.